This T cell receptor (beta chain) was recovered during a study of T cells after yellow fever vaccination. One entry per CDR3 protein, called by TCRdb with MiXCR from the 5' RACE reads. The sample yields 100,000 to 150,000 distinct CDR3 sequences, more than 7.5% seen once. This CDR3 region has 13 residues. Germline V gives CDR1 SGHRS, CDR2 YFSETQ. V lost 0 bases and J 9 bases, leaving 10 bases between the germline ends. The chain uses TRBV5-1 and TRBJ2-1, with D perhaps matching TRBD1 (5 bases). The specimen comprised CD8+ T cells sorted from PBMCs, sampled on the day of the yellow fever booster vaccination. The TCR was taken from a man between 18 and 29 years old who received the YFV17D yellow fever vaccine. The CDR3 here is CASSLAWGGEQFF. CDR3 bases: TGCGCCAGCAGCTTGGCGTGGGGCGGTGAGCAGTTCTTC.